Listed here is a single TCR beta chain. Its specificity is unknown. The data derive from a study of vaccination effects on CD4 cells after COVID-19. Study at large: Post-vaccine specimens arrived a median 72 days past the second dose.

Prior to sequencing, the ViraFEST assay stimulated PBMC with viral peptide pools, which expanded the antigen-specific CD4+ T cells. Subsequent to 10 days of culture, CD4+ T cells were isolated. It was two doses of either the BNT162b2 or mRNA-1273 vaccine that participants received. Study-wide findings and caveats: Researchers report that only 1 of 255 vaccine-induced clones in healthy vaccinees cross-reacted with common cold coronaviruses.

Trimming left V 2 bases short and J 5 bases short, with 10 bases between. CDR3 length: 13 amino acids. CDR1 is GTSNPN, CDR2 SVGIG, per germline (reference sequence). Measured with immunoSEQ multiplex PCR; TCRdb has only the in-frame clones, and not every one. Seen here are about 33,000 clones, roughly 78% observed once, and the top ten hold about 1.6%. This sequence joins TRBV30 and TRBJ2-1; possibly TRBD1 for D (6 bases). Sequencing used CD4+ T cells from PBMCs cultured with HCoV-NL63 spike peptides, obtained after COVID-19 vaccination. The source is a human donor who received a COVID-19 vaccine. Some clones in this sample may be carry-over from other donors' samples. The DNA for the CDR3 is TGTGCCTGGAGTAATAACAGGGACAATGAGCAGTTCTTC. As protein: CAWSNNRDNEQFF.